Listed below are T cell receptor beta chains from one sample, sequenced in a study of cytomegalovirus exposure and HLA in healthy donors. Assay used: immunoSEQ multiplex PCR; TCRdb lists only in-frame clones, some missing. The data hold about 93,000 clones, with roughly 72% observed a single time. Sequenced material: PBMCs. All receptors come from a man under 40 in good health and CMV-seronegative. The CDR3 runs from the conserved cysteine through the conserved F or W. The D gene is left open where the match is weak. Some rows have no size entry. The others give once, few or many, or a class for an expanded clone.

clone size	D gene	J gene	V gene	CDR3 protein	CDR3 DNA
-	TRBD1	TRBJ1-1	TRBV11-3	CASGDRGGSLEAFF	TGTGCCAGTGGGGACAGGGGAGGGAGCCTTGAAGCTTTCTTT
once	-	TRBJ1-5	TRBV9	CASSLQGYQPQHF	TGTGCCAGCAGCCTACAGGGTTACCAGCCCCAGCATTTT
-	-	TRBJ2-7	TRBV6-6	CASSRTQGTYEQYF	TGTGCCAGCAGTCGCACACAGGGTACCTACGAGCAGTACTTC
-	TRBD1	TRBJ2-3	TRBV5-8	CASSGQTGYTDTQYF	TGTGCCAGCAGCGGCCAGACAGGGTACACAGATACGCAGTATTTT
-	TRBD1	TRBJ1-5	TRBV2	CASSTGQGNQPQHF	TGTGCCAGCAGTACGGGACAGGGAAATCAGCCCCAGCATTTT
-	-	TRBJ2-5	TRBV7-6	CASSPRQYQETQYF	TGTGCCAGCAGCCCAAGACAGTACCAAGAGACCCAGTACTTC
-	TRBD2	TRBJ2-1	TRBV18	CASSPQAGGDYNEQFF	TGTGCCAGCTCACCACAAGCGGGAGGGGACTACAATGAGCAGTTCTTC
-	-	TRBJ1-5	TRBV7-2	CASSLRGAQPQHF	TGTGCCAGCAGCTTACGGGGGGCCCAGCCCCAGCATTTT
-	-	TRBJ1-1	TRBV9	CASSVAGNTEAFF	TGTGCCAGCAGCGTAGCCGGGAACACTGAAGCTTTCTTT
-	-	TRBJ1-6	TRBV7-2	CASSSRHNPPLHF	TGTGCCAGCAGCTCCCGACATAATCCACCCCTCCACTTT
-	TRBD1	TRBJ1-2	TRBV19	CASRKQGFGYTF	TGTGCCAGTAGGAAACAGGGGTTCGGCTACACCTTC
-	-	TRBJ1-5	TRBV7-9	CASSLGTGHQPQHF	TGTGCCAGCAGCTTAGGCACAGGACATCAGCCCCAGCATTTT
few	TRBD2	TRBJ2-5	TRBV5-1	CASSLAGAGGAGETQYF	TGCGCCAGCAGCTTGGCCGGGGCGGGAGGTGCGGGAGAGACCCAGTACTTC
-	-	TRBJ1-5	TRBV5-1	CASSLNSFYSNQPQHF	TGCGCCAGCAGCTTGAACTCTTTTTATAGCAATCAGCCCCAGCATTTT
-	TRBD1	TRBJ1-6	TRBV7-2	CASSLTGPVYNSPLHF	TGTGCCAGCAGCTTGACAGGGCCCGTCTATAATTCACCCCTCCACTTT
few	TRBD1	TRBJ1-1	TRBV5-1	CASSLNRGAEAFF	TGCGCCAGCAGCCTAAACAGGGGCGCTGAAGCTTTCTTT
-	TRBD1	TRBJ2-1	TRBV7-2	CASRSRDRVGGEQFF	TGTGCCAGCAGAAGCCGGGACAGGGTTGGGGGTGAGCAGTTCTTC